These 7 T cell receptor beta chains share one sample of origin, sequenced in a study of cytomegalovirus exposure and HLA in healthy donors. 13 Jbeta primers and 60 Vbeta primers were used for the PCR. Data came from immunoSEQ multiplex PCR; TCRdb stores just in-frame clones and leaves some out. This sample carries roughly 100,000 clones, about 83% of them seen once, and the ten largest clones take 6% to 7.5%. The sequenced material came from PBMCs. The receptor source for this set is a man aged 18 to 35 in good health and CMV-seronegative.

This chain uses TRBV4-1 with TRBJ2-2; no definite D call. The CDR3 runs to 15 residues. V shed 1 base and J shed 7 bases, with 13 bases lying between them. CDR1 is MGHRA and CDR2 is YSYEKL in the germline V gene. The CDR3 nucleotides read TGCGCCAGCAGCCAAGTTGGGCCATTGGTCGGGGAGCTGTTTTTT. As protein: CASSQVGPLVGELFF.

This chain links TRBV18 with TRBJ2-2, with 7 nucleotides matching TRBD1. Losses at the gene ends were 2 bases for V and 6 bases for J; bases not matched to a gene: 6. The CDR3 consists of 15 residues. Germline values: CDR1 KGHSH, CDR2 LQKENI. As DNA, the CDR3 is TGTGCCAGCTCACCATATAAGGGGGCAGCCGGGGAGCTGTTTTTT. It encodes CASSPYKGAAGELFF.

V gene TRBV9 combines with J gene TRBJ1-2; TRBD1 matches 7 bases. Looked up from germline, CDR1 is SGDLS and CDR2 is YYNGEE. This CDR3 has 15 amino acids. The V gene end was trimmed by 0 bases and the J gene end by 4 bases; junction bases not matched to a gene: 6. In DNA, the CDR3 is TGTGCCAGCAGCGTAGTCTCAGGGGGTGTCTATGGCTACACCTTC. Translating gives CASSVVSGGVYGYTF.

V gene TRBV5-4 combines with J gene TRBJ2-7; the D gene is possibly TRBD2 (5 bases). V was pared by 0 bases and J by 4 bases, with 14 bases between. CDR1 is SGHNT, CDR2 YYREEE, per germline (reference sequence). This CDR3 has 15 residues. CDR3 DNA: TGTGCCAGCAGCTTGGGAGGGCTCGGGTCTTACGAGCAGTACTTC. As protein: CASSLGGLGSYEQYF.

This clone came up once. The rearrangement joins TRBV7-2 to TRBJ1-3; the match to TRBD1 covers 9 bases. The germline CDR1 and CDR2 sequences are SGHTA and FQGNSA. The CDR3 contains 16 residues. After removal of 5 bases from V and 4 bases from J, the junction contained 9 bases not matched to a gene. The CDR3 nucleotides are TGTGCCAGCAGCGGGAGAGACAGGGGGGAAGGAAACACCATATATTTT. It translates to CASSGRDRGEGNTIYF.

The J gene is TRBJ1-1, the V gene TRBV28, with D possibly TRBD1 on 6 matching bases. Germline values: CDR1 MDHEN, CDR2 SYDVKM. Between the trimmed V and J ends, which lost 6 bases and 2 bases, there was a span of 13 bases. The CDR3 is 14 amino acids. The CDR3 protein is CASRRTAINTEAFF. The CDR3 region has the DNA TGTGCCAGCAGACGGACAGCCATCAACACTGAAGCTTTCTTT.

The chain is built from TRBV5-1 and TRBJ2-7; TRBD1 matches at 9 bases. Germline CDR1 is SGHRS and CDR2 is YFSETQ. The CDR3 has 15 residues. V shed 0 bases, J shed 2 bases, and the junction held 3 bases outside the gene matches. The CDR3: CASSLAGTGTYEQYF. The CDR3 DNA reads as TGCGCCAGCAGCTTGGCCGGGACAGGGACCTACGAGCAGTACTTC.